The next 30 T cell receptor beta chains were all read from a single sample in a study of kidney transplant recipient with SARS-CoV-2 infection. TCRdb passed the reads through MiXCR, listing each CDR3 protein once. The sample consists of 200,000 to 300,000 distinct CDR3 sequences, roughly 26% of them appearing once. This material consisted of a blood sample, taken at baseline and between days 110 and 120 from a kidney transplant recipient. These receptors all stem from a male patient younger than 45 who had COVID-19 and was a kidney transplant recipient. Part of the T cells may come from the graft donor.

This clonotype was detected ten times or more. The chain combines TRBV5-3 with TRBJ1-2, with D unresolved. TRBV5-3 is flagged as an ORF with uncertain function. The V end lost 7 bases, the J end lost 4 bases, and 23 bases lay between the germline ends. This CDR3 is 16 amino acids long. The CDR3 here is CARADKVVRKTYGYTF. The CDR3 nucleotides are TGTGCCAGAGCTGACAAAGTGGTGAGAAAGACCTATGGCTACACCTTC.

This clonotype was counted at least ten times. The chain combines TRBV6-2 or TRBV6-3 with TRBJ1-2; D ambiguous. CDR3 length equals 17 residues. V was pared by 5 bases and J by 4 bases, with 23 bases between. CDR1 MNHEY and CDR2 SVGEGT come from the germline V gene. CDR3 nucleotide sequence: TGTGCCAGCAGTAAATTGCCCTGCATCGGAAAGACCTATGGCTACACCTTC. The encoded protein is CASSKLPCIGKTYGYTF.

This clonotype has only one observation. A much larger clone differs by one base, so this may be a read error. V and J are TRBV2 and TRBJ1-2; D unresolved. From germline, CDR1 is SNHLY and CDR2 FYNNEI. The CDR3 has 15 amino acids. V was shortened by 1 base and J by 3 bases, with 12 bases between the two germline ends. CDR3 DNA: TGTGCCAGCAGTGAAGTCGGTGTTTTGGACTATGGCTACACCTTC. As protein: CASSEVGVLDYGYTF. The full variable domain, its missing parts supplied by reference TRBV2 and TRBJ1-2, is EPEVTQTPSHQVTQMGQEVILRCVPISNHLYFYWYRQILGQKVEFLVSFYNNEISEKSEIFDDQFSVERPDGSNFTLKIRSTKLEDSAMYFCASSEVGVLDYGYTFGSGTRLTVV.

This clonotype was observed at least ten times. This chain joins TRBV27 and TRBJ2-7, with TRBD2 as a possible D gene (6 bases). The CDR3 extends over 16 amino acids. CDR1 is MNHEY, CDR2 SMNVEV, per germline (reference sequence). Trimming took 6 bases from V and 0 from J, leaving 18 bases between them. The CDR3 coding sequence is TGTGCCAGCAGACCCCTTTGGGGGGAACGCTCCTACGAGCAGTACTTC. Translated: CASRPLWGERSYEQYF.

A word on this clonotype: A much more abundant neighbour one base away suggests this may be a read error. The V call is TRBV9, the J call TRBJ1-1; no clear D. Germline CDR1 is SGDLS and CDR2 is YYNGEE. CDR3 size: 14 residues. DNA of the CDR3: TGTGCCGGCAGCGTAGAGGGCAGCAACACTGAAGCTTTCTTT. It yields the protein CAGSVEGSNTEAFF.

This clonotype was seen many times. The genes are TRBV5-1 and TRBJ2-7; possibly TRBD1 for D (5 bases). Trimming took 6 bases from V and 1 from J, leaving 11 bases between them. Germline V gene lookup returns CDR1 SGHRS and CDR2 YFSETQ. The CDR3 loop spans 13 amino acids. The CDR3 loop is CASTPTGSYEQYF. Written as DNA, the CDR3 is TGCGCCAGCACACCCACAGGATCCTACGAGCAGTACTTC.

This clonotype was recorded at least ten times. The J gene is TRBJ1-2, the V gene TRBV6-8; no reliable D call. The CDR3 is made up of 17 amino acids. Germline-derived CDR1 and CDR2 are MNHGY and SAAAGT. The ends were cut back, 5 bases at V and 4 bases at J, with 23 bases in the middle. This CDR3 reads CASSPPARSRKTYGYTF. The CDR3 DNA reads TGTGCCAGCAGTCCACCGGCACGCTCTAGAAAGACCTATGGCTACACCTTC.

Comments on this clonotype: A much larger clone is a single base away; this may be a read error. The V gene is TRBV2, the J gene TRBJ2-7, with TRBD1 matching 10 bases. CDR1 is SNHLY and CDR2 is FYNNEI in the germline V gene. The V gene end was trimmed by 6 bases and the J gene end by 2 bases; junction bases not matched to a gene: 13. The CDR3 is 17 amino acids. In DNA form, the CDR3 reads TGTGCCAGCAGACCTACCTGGGGACAGGGGATCCCCTACGAGCAGTACTTC. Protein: CASRPTWGQGIPYEQYF. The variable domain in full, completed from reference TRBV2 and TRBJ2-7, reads EPEVTQTPSHQVTQMGQEVILRCVPISNHLYFYWYRQILGQKVEFLVSFYNNEISEKSEIFDDQFSVERPDGSNFTLKIRSTKLEDSAMYFCASRPTWGQGIPYEQYFGPGTRLTVT.

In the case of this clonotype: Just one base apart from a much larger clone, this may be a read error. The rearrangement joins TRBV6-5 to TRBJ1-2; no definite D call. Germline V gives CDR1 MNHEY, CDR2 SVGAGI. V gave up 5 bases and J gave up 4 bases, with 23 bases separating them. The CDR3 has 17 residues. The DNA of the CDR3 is TGTGCCAGCAGTGGATCTCGCTCTATGCGAAAGACCTATGGCTACACCTTC. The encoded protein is CASSGSRSMRKTYGYTF.

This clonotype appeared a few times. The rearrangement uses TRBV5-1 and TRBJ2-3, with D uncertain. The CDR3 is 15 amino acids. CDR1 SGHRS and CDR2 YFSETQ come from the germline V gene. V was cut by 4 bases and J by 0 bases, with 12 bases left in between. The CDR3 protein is CASSIRPDSTDTQYF. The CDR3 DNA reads TGCGCCAGCAGCATCCGACCGGATAGCACAGATACGCAGTATTTT.

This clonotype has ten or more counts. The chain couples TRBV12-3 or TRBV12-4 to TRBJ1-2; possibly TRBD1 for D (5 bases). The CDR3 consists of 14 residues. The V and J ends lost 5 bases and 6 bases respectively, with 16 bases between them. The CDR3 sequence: CASSPPGGRNGYTF. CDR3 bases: TGTGCCAGCAGTCCCCCCGGGGGAAGGAATGGCTACACCTTC.

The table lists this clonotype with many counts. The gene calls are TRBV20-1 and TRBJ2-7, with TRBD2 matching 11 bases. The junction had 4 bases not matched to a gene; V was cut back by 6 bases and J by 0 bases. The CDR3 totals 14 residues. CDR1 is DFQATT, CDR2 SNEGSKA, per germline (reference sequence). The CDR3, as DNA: TGCAGTGCACTTAGCGGGAGGGTCTCCTACGAGCAGTACTTC. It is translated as CSALSGRVSYEQYF.

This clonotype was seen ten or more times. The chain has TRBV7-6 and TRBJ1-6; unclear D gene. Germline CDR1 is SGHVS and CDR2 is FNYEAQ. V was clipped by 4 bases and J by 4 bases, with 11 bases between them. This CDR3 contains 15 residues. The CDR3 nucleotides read TGTGCCAGCAGCTCCTGGACGGATTATAATTCACCCCTCCACTTT. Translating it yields CASSSWTDYNSPLHF.

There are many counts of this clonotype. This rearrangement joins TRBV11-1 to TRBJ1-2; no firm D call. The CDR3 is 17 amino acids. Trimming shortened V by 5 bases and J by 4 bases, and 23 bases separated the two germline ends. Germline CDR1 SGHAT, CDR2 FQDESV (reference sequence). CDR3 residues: CASSASSKAGKTYGYTF. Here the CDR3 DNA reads TGTGCCAGCAGCGCGTCATCTAAGGCTGGAAAGACCTATGGCTACACCTTC.

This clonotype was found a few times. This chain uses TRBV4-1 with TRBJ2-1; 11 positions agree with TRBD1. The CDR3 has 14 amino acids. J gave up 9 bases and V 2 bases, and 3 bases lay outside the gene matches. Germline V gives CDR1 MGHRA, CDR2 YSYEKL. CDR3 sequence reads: CASSQRTGGFEQFF. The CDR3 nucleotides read TGCGCCAGCAGCCAACGGACAGGGGGCTTTGAGCAGTTCTTC.

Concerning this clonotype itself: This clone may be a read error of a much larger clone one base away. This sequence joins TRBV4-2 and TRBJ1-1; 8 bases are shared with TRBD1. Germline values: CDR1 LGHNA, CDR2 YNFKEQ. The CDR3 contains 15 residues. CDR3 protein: CAGSQTGAENTEAFF. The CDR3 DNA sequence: TGTGCCGGCAGCCAGACAGGGGCCGAGAACACTGAAGCTTTCTTT.

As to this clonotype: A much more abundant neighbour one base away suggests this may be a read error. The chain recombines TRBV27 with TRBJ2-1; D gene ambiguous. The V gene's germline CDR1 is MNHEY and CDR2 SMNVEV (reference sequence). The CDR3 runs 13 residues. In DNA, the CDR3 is TGTGCCGGCAGCGACTTTGCCTACAATGAGCAGTTCTTC. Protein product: CAGSDFAYNEQFF.

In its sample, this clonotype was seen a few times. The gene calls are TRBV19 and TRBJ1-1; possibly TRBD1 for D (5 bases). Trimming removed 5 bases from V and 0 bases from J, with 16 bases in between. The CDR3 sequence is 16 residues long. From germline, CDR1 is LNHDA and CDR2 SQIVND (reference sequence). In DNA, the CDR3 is TGTGCCAGTAGTTGGGGCGGGCGGATCATGAACACTGAAGCTTTCTTT. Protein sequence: CASSWGGRIMNTEAFF.

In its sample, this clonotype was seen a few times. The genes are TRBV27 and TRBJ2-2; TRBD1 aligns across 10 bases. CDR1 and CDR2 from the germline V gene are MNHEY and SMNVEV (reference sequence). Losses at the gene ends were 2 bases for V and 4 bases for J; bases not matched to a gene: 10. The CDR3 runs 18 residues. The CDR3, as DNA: TGTGCCAGCAGTTTACTGACCCGGACAGGGGGAAGCACCGGGGAGCTGTTTTTT. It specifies CASSLLTRTGGSTGELFF.

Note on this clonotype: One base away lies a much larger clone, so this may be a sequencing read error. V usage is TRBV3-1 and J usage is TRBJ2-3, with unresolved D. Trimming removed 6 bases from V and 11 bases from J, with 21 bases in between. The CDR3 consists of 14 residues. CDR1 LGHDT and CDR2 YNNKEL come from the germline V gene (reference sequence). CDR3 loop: CASSQSSVLGRQYF. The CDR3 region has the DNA TGTGCCAGCAGTCAAAGTTCAGTTCTGGGTAGGCAGTATTTT.

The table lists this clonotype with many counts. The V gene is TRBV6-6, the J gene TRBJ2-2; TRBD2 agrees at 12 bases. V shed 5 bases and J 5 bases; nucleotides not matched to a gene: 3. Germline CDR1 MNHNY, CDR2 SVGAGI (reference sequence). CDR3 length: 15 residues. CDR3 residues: CASSQGTSGTGELFF. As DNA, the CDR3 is TGTGCCAGCAGTCAAGGGACTAGCGGGACCGGGGAGCTGTTTTTT.

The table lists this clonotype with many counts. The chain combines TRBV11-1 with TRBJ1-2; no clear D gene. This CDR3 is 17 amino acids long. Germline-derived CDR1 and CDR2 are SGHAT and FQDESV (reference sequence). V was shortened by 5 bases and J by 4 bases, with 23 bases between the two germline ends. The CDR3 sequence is CASSRQLKAGKTYGYTF. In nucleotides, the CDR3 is TGTGCCAGCAGCAGGCAACTTAAGGCTGGAAAGACCTATGGCTACACCTTC. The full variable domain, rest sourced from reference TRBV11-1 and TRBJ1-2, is EAEVAQSPRYKITEKSQAVAFWCDPISGHATLYWYRQILGQGPELLVQFQDESVVDDSQLPKDRFSAERLKGVDSTLKIQPAELGDSAMYLCASSRQLKAGKTYGYTFGSGTRLTVV.

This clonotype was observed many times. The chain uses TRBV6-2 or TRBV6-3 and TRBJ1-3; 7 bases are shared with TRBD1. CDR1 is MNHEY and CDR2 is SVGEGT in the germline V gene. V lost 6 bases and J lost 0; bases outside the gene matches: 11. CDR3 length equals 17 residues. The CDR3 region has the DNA TGTGCCAGCAGCCGACACCCCGGGACAGACTCTGGAAACACCATATATTTT. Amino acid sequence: CASSRHPGTDSGNTIYF.

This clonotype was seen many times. The CDR3 coding sequence is TGCAGTGCCATCGGACAGGGTTACGAGCAGTACGTC. Amino acid sequence: CSAIGQGYEQYV. The rearrangement links TRBV20-1 to TRBJ2-7; the match to TRBD1 covers 8 bases. This CDR3 spans 12 amino acids. Looked up from germline, CDR1 is DFQATT and CDR2 is SNEGSKA (reference sequence). V gave up 6 bases and J gave up 4 bases; unmatched junction bases: 5.

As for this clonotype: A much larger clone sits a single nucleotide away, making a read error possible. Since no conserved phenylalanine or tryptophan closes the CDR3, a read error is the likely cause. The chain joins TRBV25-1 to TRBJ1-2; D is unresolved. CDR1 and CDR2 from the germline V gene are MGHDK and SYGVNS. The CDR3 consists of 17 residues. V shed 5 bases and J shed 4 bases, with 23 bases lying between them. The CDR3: CASSLEVELGKTYGYTL. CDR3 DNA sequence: TGTGCCAGCAGTTTGGAAGTAGAACTGGGAAAGACCTATGGCTACACCCTC.

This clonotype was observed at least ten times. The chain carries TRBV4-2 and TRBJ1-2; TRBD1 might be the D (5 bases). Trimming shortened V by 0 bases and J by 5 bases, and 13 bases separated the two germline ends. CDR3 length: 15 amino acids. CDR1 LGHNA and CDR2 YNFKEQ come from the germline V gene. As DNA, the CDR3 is TGTGCCAGCAGCCAAGAACGGGACGGGGGATATGGCTACACCTTC. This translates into CASSQERDGGYGYTF.

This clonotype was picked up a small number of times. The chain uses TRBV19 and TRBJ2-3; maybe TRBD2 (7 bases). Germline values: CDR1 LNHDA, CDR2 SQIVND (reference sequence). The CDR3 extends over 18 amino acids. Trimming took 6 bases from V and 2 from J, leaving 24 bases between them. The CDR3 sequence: CASSGQFGGPLVTDTQYF. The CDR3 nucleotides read TGTGCCAGTAGCGGACAGTTCGGGGGGCCCTTGGTCACAGATACGCAGTATTTT.

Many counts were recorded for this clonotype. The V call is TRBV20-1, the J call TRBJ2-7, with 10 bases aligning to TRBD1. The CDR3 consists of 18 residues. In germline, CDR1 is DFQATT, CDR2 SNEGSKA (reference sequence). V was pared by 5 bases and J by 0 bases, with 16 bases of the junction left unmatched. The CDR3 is CSARAGTGALRSSYEQYF. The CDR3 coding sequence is TGCAGTGCTCGAGCCGGGACAGGGGCACTAAGGAGCTCCTACGAGCAGTACTTC.

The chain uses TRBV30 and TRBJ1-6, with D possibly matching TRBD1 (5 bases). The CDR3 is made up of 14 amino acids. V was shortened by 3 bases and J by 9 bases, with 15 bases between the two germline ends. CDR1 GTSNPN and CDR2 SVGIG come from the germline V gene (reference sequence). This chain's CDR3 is CAWRVGGEGSPLHF. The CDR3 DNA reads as TGTGCCTGGAGGGTGGGGGGTGAAGGTTCACCCCTCCACTTT. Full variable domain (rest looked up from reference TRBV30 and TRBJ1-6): SQTIHQWPATLVQPVGSPLSLECTVEGTSNPNLYWYRQAAGRGLQLLFYSVGIGQISSEVPQNLSASRPQDRQFILSSKKLLLSDSGFYLCAWRVGGEGSPLHFGNGTRLTVT.

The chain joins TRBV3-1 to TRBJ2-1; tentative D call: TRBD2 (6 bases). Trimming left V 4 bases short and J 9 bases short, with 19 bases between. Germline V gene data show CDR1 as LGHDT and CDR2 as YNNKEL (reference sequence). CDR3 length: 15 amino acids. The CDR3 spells CASSRARWGVTEQFF. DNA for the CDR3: TGTGCCAGCAGCCGGGCCCGGTGGGGGGTGACTGAGCAGTTCTTC.